Detailed here is one T cell receptor beta chain. This record belongs to a study of blood T cell repertoires in COVID-19. Overall study context: Samples taken during acute and convalescent COVID-19 were collected in the United States, Italy and Spain.

Original handling: Reference gene primers were amplified, and this amplification served to estimate nucleated cell counts. Repertoires were generated with immunoSEQ multiplex PCR, while TCRdb's copy carries only in-frame clones and drops some. That table furnishes V, J and clone size, whereas the DNA furnished D and trimming. The table lists about 670,000 clones, approximately 90% of them singletons, with approximately 0.25% in the top ten. The CDR3 contains 16 residues. This receptor was identified in a woman younger than 35 with acute or convalescent COVID-19. Sequenced sample: peripheral blood. The chain couples TRBV7-5 to TRBJ2-7; whether TRBD2, the table's D call, matches the DNA was not checked. TRBV7-5 is described as a pseudogene. CDR3 in amino acids: CARSPIYEGRSYEQYF. The CDR3 coding sequence is TGTGCCAGAAGCCCCATCTACGAGGGAAGATCCTACGAGCAGTACTTC.